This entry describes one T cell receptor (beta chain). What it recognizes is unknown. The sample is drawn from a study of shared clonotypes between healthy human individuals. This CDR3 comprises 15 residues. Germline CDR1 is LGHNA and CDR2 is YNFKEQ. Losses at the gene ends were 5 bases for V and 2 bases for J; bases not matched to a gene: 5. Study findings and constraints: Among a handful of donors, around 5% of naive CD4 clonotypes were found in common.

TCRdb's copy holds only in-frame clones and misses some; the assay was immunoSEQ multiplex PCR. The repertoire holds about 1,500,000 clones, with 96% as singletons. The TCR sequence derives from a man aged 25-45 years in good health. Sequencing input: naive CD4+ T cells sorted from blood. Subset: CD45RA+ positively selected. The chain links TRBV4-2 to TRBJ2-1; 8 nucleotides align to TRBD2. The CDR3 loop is CASSEELAAYNEQFF. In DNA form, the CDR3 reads TGTGCCAGCAGCGAGGAACTAGCGGCCTACAATGAGCAGTTCTTC.